This T cell receptor beta chain was sequenced for a study of blood T cell repertoires in COVID-19 (dated by TCRdb to the early 2020s). Background for the entire study: Samples from collaborators originated in the United States, Italy and Spain and spanned both the acute and convalescent phases of COVID-19. The repertoires were released in a freely available public database intended as a resource for research on the immune response to SARS-CoV-2. Where HLA class I and class II types were available, the types were taken from metadata supplied by the sample provider, not from assay-based typing. Deeply sampled blood TCRbeta repertoires from subjects exposed to, actively infected with, or recovered from COVID-19 were included in the dataset. The samples were drawn from the first 160 participants of the ongoing ImmuneRACE study and from 1,254 subjects provided by 6 global collaborators. The material from the prospective study consisted of cDNA or gDNA derived from T cells, B-cell-depleted T cells, or PBMCs. A de-identified subject ID, COVID-19 status, age in years and sex were almost always included in the sample metadata.

TCRbeta CDR3 regions were amplified from genomic DNA by means of the immunoSEQ Assay, a bias-controlled multiplex PCR. In the source study's methods: Nucleated cell counts per sample were estimated from amplification of reference gene primers within the assay. To quantify the absolute abundance of each unique TCRbeta CDR3 rearrangement, sequence reads were collapsed and filtered. For each sample, productive Simpson clonality was calculated by taking the square root of Simpson's diversity index across productive rearrangements. Drawn from immuneACCESS, this table holds only the in-frame rearrangements with V and J called that TCRdb kept. Clones are partly lost; checked studies trace under half to an unresolved V gene and leave the rest unexplained. The DNA gave D and trimming, while V, J and clone size come from that table. Recorded for this sample are around 100,000 clones; about 88% of them occurred a single time. The ten largest clones represent more than 7% of the sample.

V ends up 4 bases short and J 6 bases short, with an unmatched junction base count of 4. The CDR3 runs 14 residues from the cysteine to the phenylalanine. Only the CDR3 DNA is retained, 42 bases long and in frame from the first base. The germline V gene sets CDR1 to LGHNA and CDR2 to YNFKEQ. Samples from volunteer blood donors who had recovered from COVID-19 were contributed by a second Seattle source. Collaborating institutions collected whole blood in K2EDTA tubes following their own protocols. Collaborator samples were shipped for TCRbeta analysis as frozen whole blood, isolated PBMCs, or DNA extracted from either sample type. Comments on this clone: Its antigen target is currently unknown. One base away there is no much larger clone; base qualities are not given.

The full study reports these points: How much clinical and demographic metadata was included differed by source and by participant, and the metadata was provided uncurated.

The sequence derives from a woman in her 70s who had recovered from COVID-19. The chain was built from TRBV4-2 and TRBJ2-3, and 10 junction bases match TRBD1. Sequenced material: peripheral blood. For the CDR3, the sequence is CASSLDRGGDTQYF. The DNA reads as follows: TGTGCCAGCAGCCTGGACAGGGGGGGTGATACGCAGTATTTT.